These T cell receptor beta chains were read from a single sample in a study of cytomegalovirus exposure and HLA in healthy donors. Sequenced by immunoSEQ multiplex PCR; TCRdb stores in-frame clones only, minus some. The data hold around 140,000 clones, with 55% to 75% observed a single time. Sequencing was done on a sample of PBMCs. The source is a man in his fifties in good health and CMV-seropositive. Both conserved end residues are part of each CDR3.

J gene: TRBJ2-7; V gene: TRBV5-1; CDR3 protein: CASSLAEGQNYEQYF
J gene: TRBJ2-7; V gene: TRBV7-6; CDR3 protein: CASSPRQLSYEQYF
J gene: TRBJ2-5; V gene: TRBV7-2; CDR3 protein: CASSLMTSGSETQYF
J gene: TRBJ1-1; V gene: TRBV27; CDR3 protein: CASSYFPRGTEAFF
J gene: TRBJ1-1; V gene: TRBV7-8; CDR3 protein: CASSLKRGLEAFF
J gene: TRBJ1-1; V gene: TRBV11-3; CDR3 protein: CASSFMDTLGMDTEAFF
J gene: TRBJ2-1; V gene: TRBV19; CDR3 protein: CASSLRGGLSYNEQFF
J gene: TRBJ2-7; V gene: TRBV9; CDR3 protein: CASSEQLSSYEQYF
J gene: TRBJ1-2; V gene: TRBV10-3; CDR3 protein: CAISGAGGRGGYTF
J gene: TRBJ1-2; V gene: TRBV4-1; CDR3 protein: CASSQDGLVLGYTF
J gene: TRBJ2-7; V gene: TRBV7-2; CDR3 protein: CASSEGQVNYEQYF
J gene: TRBJ1-1; V gene: TRBV11-2; CDR3 protein: CASSLGRENTEAFF
J gene: TRBJ1-1; V gene: TRBV29-1; CDR3 protein: CSVEVAQSGEAFF
J gene: TRBJ2-5; V gene: TRBV6-5; CDR3 protein: CASSYLGSGGRETQYF
J gene: TRBJ2-7; V gene: TRBV13; CDR3 protein: CASSTQRGEQYF
J gene: TRBJ1-4; V gene: TRBV11-3; CDR3 protein: CASSARDRQLFF
J gene: TRBJ1-4; V gene: TRBV15; CDR3 protein: CATSRPVAGVANEKLFF
J gene: TRBJ1-2; V gene: TRBV7-9; CDR3 protein: CASSLRTGIGYTF
J gene: TRBJ2-5; V gene: TRBV6-5; CDR3 protein: CASSWASTETQYF
J gene: TRBJ2-4; V gene: TRBV27; CDR3 protein: CASGRTGGGGKNIQYF
J gene: TRBJ1-6; V gene: TRBV18; CDR3 protein: CASSNEQGYLHF
J gene: TRBJ2-1; V gene: TRBV2; CDR3 protein: CASSPRGPGRLF
J gene: TRBJ2-5; V gene: TRBV5-1; CDR3 protein: CASSFGEETQYF
J gene: TRBJ2-7; V gene: TRBV21-1; CDR3 protein: CASSKQRPRAGAIGEQYF
J gene: TRBJ2-5; V gene: TRBV6-1; CDR3 protein: CASSEATQGRETQYF
J gene: TRBJ1-3; V gene: TRBV7-2; CDR3 protein: CASSLALTVNTIYF
J gene: TRBJ1-1; V gene: TRBV2; CDR3 protein: CASRTRQGANTEAFF
J gene: TRBJ1-1; V gene: TRBV18; CDR3 protein: CASSPPVTEAFF
J gene: TRBJ2-7; V gene: TRBV18; CDR3 protein: CASSQGGREQYF
J gene: TRBJ2-2; V gene: TRBV11-2; CDR3 protein: CASRPAGTGELFF
J gene: TRBJ2-1; V gene: TRBV19; CDR3 protein: CASSIDRAGSEQFF
J gene: TRBJ1-1; V gene: TRBV18; CDR3 protein: CASSQGQMNTEAFF
J gene: TRBJ2-7; V gene: TRBV28; CDR3 protein: CASSDRGGRRDEQYF
J gene: TRBJ1-2; V gene: TRBV29-1; CDR3 protein: CSVELAGRDYGYTF
J gene: TRBJ2-7; V gene: TRBV5-1; CDR3 protein: CASSLDGRALSEQYF